Listed below are T cell receptor beta chains from one sample, sequenced in a study of Graves' ophthalmopathy and Graves' hyperthyroidism. TCRdb analysed the multiplex PCR reads with MiXCR anew, one entry per CDR3 protein. This sample has approximately 460,000 distinct CDR3 sequences, with roughly 14% found just once. The sequenced sample consisted of blood. The receptors originated from a woman in her twenties or thirties with Graves' ophthalmopathy. Both conserved end residues are part of each CDR3. The D gene is left open where the match is weak. Clone size is shown for a subset of rows, as once, few, many or a class of expanded clone.

j_call,d_call,clone_size,v_call,cdr3_nt,cdr3_aa
TRBJ2-1,TRBD1,few,TRBV6-1,TGTGCCAGCAGTATTCGGACAGGGGGGGCGGGAGTTGAGCAGTTCTTC,CASSIRTGGAGVEQFF
TRBJ1-2,TRBD1,few,TRBV2,TGTGCCAGCAGTTCCTGGAAACAGGGGTCTGCCAACCTCCCCTATGGCTACACCTTC,CASSSWKQGSANLPYGYTF
TRBJ1-5,TRBD1,few,TRBV5-1,TGCGCCAGCAGGACCGGGACAGGGGATCAGCCCCAGCATTTT,CASRTGTGDQPQHF
TRBJ1-2,TRBD1,many,TRBV12-3/TRBV12-4,TGTGCCAGCAGTTCAGCGCGAGTCGGGACAGCTTATGGCTACACCTTC,CASSSARVGTAYGYTF
TRBJ2-7,TRBD1,many,TRBV19,TGTGCCAGTAGTCAGAGGACAGGGGGCGCCTCCCTCTACGAGCAGTACTTC,CASSQRTGGASLYEQYF
TRBJ2-2,NA,many,TRBV30,TGTGCCTGGAGTGTACGATTCGTTGGGGTTGGGACCGGGGAGCTGTTTTTT,CAWSVRFVGVGTGELFF
TRBJ2-2,TRBD2,many,TRBV6-5,TGTGCCAGCAGTTTACTGGCGGGGGGCACCGGGGAGCTGTTTTTT,CASSLLAGGTGELFF
TRBJ2-7,NA,NA,TRBV7-9,TGTGCCAGCAGTCGTTTAGAGGAAAGAACCTACGAGCAGTACTTC,CASSRLEERTYEQYF
TRBJ2-2,TRBD1,NA,TRBV28,TGTGCCAGCAGTCTGCGCGAACAGGGGGGAGACTCCGGGGAGCTGTTTTTT,CASSLREQGGDSGELFF
TRBJ2-5,NA,NA,TRBV5-1,TGCGCCAGCAGATTCACGTACGCAGGGTTAGAGACCCAGTACTTC,CASRFTYAGLETQYF
TRBJ2-7,NA,few,TRBV9,TGTGCCAGCAGCGCCGGGGCCGTTCTGGGAGAGCAGTACTTC,CASSAGAVLGEQYF
TRBJ1-5,NA,many,TRBV4-2,TGTGCCAGCAGCCCGAAAGACAGGTATAGCAATCAGCCCCAGCATTTT,CASSPKDRYSNQPQHF
TRBJ1-2,NA,NA,TRBV4-2,TGTGCCAGCAGCCAAGATAACAGCTATGGCTACACCTTC,CASSQDNSYGYTF
TRBJ1-1,NA,many,TRBV19,TGTGCCAGTAGGTTCCGGGACGGGGGCACTGAAGCTTTCTTT,CASRFRDGGTEAFF
TRBJ2-4,NA,many,TRBV5-1,TGCGCCAGCAGTTCAGGGATAGCCAAAAACATTCAGTACTTC,CASSSGIAKNIQYF
TRBJ1-2,NA,many,TRBV28,TGTGCCAGCAGTTTATACCAGGGCTATGGCTACACCTTC,CASSLYQGYGYTF
TRBJ2-7,TRBD1,many,TRBV11-3,TGTGCCAGCAACCAACAGGGGCAACCCTACGAGCAGTACTTC,CASNQQGQPYEQYF
TRBJ1-4,NA,many,TRBV18,TGTGCCAGCTCCATCAGGGACACTACTAATGAAAAACTGTTTTTT,CASSIRDTTNEKLFF
TRBJ2-2,TRBD2,few,TRBV2,TGTGCCAGCAGTGATCCAAGGGGTAGCGGGGACACCGGGGAGCTGTTTTTT,CASSDPRGSGDTGELFF
TRBJ1-1,TRBD1,many,TRBV30,TGTGCCTGGAGTCAGCCGACAGGGGTGGCCACTGAAGCTTTCTTT,CAWSQPTGVATEAFF
TRBJ2-5,NA,many,TRBV7-2,TGTGCCAGCAGCTTTCCACCACAGGGACAAGAGACCCAGTACTTC,CASSFPPQGQETQYF
TRBJ2-7,TRBD1,many,TRBV10-2,TGCGCCAGCAGTGACGGGGACAGGGGCTACGAGCAGTACTTC,CASSDGDRGYEQYF
TRBJ2-7,TRBD1,many,TRBV6-1,TGTGCCAGCAGACGGGACAGAAGCTCCTACGAGCAGTACTTC,CASRRDRSSYEQYF
TRBJ2-7,TRBD2,few,TRBV6-2/TRBV6-3,TGTGCCAGCAGGATTAGCGGGGGTGCTTCCTACGAGCAGTACTTC,CASRISGGASYEQYF
TRBJ2-7,NA,NA,TRBV5-1,TGCGCCAGCAGCAGAAGGACTGATTCCTACGAGCAGTACTTC,CASSRRTDSYEQYF
TRBJ1-1,TRBD1,many,TRBV30,TGTGCCTGGAGCAGACCCGACAGGGAGAACACTGAAGCTTTCTTT,CAWSRPDRENTEAFF
TRBJ2-7,NA,many,TRBV27,TGTGCCAGCAGTTTATCGGGGGGGGCCATCTACGAGCAGTACTTC,CASSLSGGAIYEQYF
TRBJ1-5,NA,NA,TRBV28,TGTGCCAGCCTCCCGGCAGGCGATGGTCAGCCCCAGCATTTT,CASLPAGDGQPQHF
TRBJ2-7,TRBD1,NA,TRBV6-1,TGTGCCAGCAGTGAAGAAGACAGGGGGCTATACGAGCAGTACTTC,CASSEEDRGLYEQYF
TRBJ1-2,TRBD1,many,TRBV28,TGTGCCAGCAGTCCCCCGACAGGGTCCTATGGCTACACCTTC,CASSPPTGSYGYTF
TRBJ1-5,NA,NA,TRBV28,TGTGCCAGCAGTTCCCTGGGGGTCGAGGGGCCCCAGCATTTT,CASSSLGVEGPQHF
TRBJ1-5,NA,many,TRBV20-1,TGCAGTGCTAGAATGGGCGGGGCTAGGGCCCGAGATCAGCCCCAGCATTTT,CSARMGGARARDQPQHF
TRBJ1-1,NA,many,TRBV10-3,TGTGCCATCAATTCGGCAGGGGTAGGTACTGAAGCTTTCTTT,CAINSAGVGTEAFF
TRBJ1-5,NA,NA,TRBV6-1,TGTGCCAGCAGGGAAGCACAGGGCCAGCATTTT,CASREAQGQHF
TRBJ1-2,NA,many,TRBV20-1,TGCAGTGCTAGATTTGCCCAGCTACATGGCTACACCTTC,CSARFAQLHGYTF
TRBJ1-1,NA,NA,TRBV6-1,TGTGCCAGCAGTGGAGGTGGAGGGATGGCTTTCTTT,CASSGGGGMAFF
TRBJ1-5,TRBD1,many,TRBV5-1,TGCGCCAGCAGCCCAGGACAGGAGTATAGCAATCAGCCCCAGCATTTT,CASSPGQEYSNQPQHF
TRBJ1-1,NA,many,TRBV12-3/TRBV12-4,TGTGCCAGCAGCCCAGCCGTAACTGAAGCTTTCTTT,CASSPAVTEAFF
TRBJ1-2,NA,NA,TRBV30,TGTGCCTGGAGTGTACTTTCAGGGATTAACTATGGCTACACCTTC,CAWSVLSGINYGYTF
TRBJ2-5,TRBD1,many,TRBV7-9,TGTGCCAGCAGCTCGCGCCGGGACAGGGGGCGTGAGACCCAGTACTTC,CASSSRRDRGRETQYF
TRBJ2-2,NA,many,TRBV6-1,TGTGCCAGCAGTCGAAACCCAGGGATCGCCGGGGAGCTGTTTTTT,CASSRNPGIAGELFF
TRBJ2-5,NA,many,TRBV18,TGTGCCAGCTCACCATCCTTAGGACAGCAAGAGACCCAGTACTTC,CASSPSLGQQETQYF
TRBJ2-5,NA,many,TRBV24-1,TGTGCCACCAGTCCGGCCGGGCAGGGTTTTCGAGAGACCCAGTACTTC,CATSPAGQGFRETQYF
TRBJ1-1,NA,NA,TRBV6-1,TGTGCCAGCAGTGAAGTAGGATTGGAGAACACTGAAGCTTTCTTT,CASSEVGLENTEAFF
TRBJ2-7,TRBD1,many,TRBV7-8,TGTGCCAGCAGCCTGGGGGGACAGGGACTCTACGAGCAGTACTTC,CASSLGGQGLYEQYF
TRBJ1-1,NA,NA,TRBV28,TGTGCCAGCACCACCGACCCGCCTGAAGCTTTCTTT,CASTTDPPEAFF
TRBJ1-6,TRBD1,many,TRBV30,TGTGCCTGGAGTGGCCACAGGGGAGATAATTCACCCCTCCACTTT,CAWSGHRGDNSPLHF
TRBJ2-4,NA,many,TRBV18,TGTGCCAGCTCCTTCGCGGCTCAAGCCAAAAACATTCAGTACTTC,CASSFAAQAKNIQYF
TRBJ2-7,NA,many,TRBV12-3/TRBV12-4,TGTGCCAGCAGCCAAACCCTTGAGCAGTACTTC,CASSQTLEQYF